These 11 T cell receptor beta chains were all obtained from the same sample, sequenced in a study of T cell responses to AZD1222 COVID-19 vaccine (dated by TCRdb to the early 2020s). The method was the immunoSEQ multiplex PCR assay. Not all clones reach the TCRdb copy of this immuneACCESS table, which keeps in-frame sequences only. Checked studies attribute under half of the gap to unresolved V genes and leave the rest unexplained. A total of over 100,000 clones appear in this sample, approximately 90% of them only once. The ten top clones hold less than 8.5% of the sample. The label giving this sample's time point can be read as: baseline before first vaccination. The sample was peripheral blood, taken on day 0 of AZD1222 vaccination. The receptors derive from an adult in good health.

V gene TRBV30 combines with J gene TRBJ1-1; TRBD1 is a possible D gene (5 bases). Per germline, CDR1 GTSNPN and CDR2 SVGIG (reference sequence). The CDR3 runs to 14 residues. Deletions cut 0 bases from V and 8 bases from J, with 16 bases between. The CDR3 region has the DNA TGTGCCTGGAGTGTTATAGGGGCTCGGAGGGAAGCTTTCTTT. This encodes CAWSVIGARREAFF. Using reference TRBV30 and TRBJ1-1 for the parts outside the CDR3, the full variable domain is SQTIHQWPATLVQPVGSPLSLECTVEGTSNPNLYWYRQAAGRGLQLLFYSVGIGQISSEVPQNLSASRPQDRQFILSSKKLLLSDSGFYLCAWSVIGARREAFFGQGTRLTVV.

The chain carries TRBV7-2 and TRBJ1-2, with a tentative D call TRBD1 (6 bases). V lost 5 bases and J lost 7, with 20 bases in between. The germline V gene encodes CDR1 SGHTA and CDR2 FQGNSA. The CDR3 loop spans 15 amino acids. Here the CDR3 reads CASSPHGGPISGYTF. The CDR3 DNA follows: TGTGCCAGCAGCCCGCATGGGGGCCCAATAAGTGGCTACACCTTC.

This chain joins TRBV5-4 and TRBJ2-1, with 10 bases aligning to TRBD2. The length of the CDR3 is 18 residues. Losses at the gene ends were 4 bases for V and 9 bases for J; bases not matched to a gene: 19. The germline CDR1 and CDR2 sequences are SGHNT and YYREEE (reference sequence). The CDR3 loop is CASSGLSGTSARSGEQFF. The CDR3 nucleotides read TGTGCCAGCAGCGGACTCTCCGGGACTAGCGCCCGAAGTGGTGAGCAGTTCTTC.

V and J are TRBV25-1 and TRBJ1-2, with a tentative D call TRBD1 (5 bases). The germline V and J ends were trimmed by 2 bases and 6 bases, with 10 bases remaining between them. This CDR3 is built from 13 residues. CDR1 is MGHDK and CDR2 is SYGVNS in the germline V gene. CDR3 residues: CASSEPGRDGYTF. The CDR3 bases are TGTGCCAGCAGTGAACCAGGGAGGGATGGCTACACCTTC.

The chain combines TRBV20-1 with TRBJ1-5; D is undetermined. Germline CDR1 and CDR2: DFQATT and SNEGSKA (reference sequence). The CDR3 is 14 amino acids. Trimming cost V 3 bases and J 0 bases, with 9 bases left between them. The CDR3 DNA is TGCAGTGCTAGTGGTCAGGATAGCAATCAGCCCCAGCATTTT. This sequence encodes CSASGQDSNQPQHF.

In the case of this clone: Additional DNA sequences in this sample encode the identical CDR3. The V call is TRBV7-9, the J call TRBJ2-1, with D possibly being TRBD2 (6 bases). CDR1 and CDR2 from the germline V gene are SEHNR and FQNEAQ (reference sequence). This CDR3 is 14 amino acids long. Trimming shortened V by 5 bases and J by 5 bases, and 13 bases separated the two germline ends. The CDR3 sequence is CASSLAGRDNEQFF. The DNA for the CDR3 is TGTGCCAGCAGCCTGGCGGGAAGGGACAATGAGCAGTTCTTC.

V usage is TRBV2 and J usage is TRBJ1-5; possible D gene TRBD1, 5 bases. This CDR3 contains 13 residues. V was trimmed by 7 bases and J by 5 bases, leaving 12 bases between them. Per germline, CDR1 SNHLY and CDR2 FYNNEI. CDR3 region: CASIRDPDQPQHF. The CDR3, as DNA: TGTGCCAGCATTCGGGACCCGGATCAGCCCCAGCATTTT.

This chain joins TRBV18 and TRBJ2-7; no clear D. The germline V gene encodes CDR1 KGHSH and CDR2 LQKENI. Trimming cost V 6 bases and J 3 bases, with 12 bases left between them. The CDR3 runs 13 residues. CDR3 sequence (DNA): TGTGCCAGCTCGCCTACCTTAATCTACGAGCAGTACTTC. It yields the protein CASSPTLIYEQYF. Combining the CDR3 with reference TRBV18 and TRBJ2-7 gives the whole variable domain NAGVMQNPRHLVRRRGQEARLRCSPMKGHSHVYWYRQLPEEGLKFMVYLQKENIIDESGMPKERFSAEFPKEGPSILRIQQVVRGDSAAYFCASSPTLIYEQYFGPGTRLTVT.

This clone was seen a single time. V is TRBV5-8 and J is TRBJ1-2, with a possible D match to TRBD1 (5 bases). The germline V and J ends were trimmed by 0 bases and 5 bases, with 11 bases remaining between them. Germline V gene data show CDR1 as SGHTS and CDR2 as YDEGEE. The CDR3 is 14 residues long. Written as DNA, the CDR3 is TGTGCCAGCAGCTTGGGTTTTGGGACTTATGGCTACACCTTC. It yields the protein CASSLGFGTYGYTF.

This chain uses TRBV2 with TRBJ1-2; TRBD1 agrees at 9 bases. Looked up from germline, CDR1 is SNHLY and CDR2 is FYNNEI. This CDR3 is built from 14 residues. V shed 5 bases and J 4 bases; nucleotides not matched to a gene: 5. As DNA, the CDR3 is TGTGCCAGCAGTAACAGGGGGCGCGGCTATGGCTACACCTTC. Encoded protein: CASSNRGRGYGYTF.

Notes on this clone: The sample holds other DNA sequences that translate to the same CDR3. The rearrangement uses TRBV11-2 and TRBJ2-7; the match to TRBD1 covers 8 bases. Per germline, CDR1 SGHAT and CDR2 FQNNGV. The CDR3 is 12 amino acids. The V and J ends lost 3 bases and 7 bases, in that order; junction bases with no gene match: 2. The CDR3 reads CASSFRTGEQYF. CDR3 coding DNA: TGTGCCAGCAGCTTTCGGACAGGGGAGCAGTACTTC. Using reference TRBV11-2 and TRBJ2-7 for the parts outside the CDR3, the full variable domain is EAGVAQSPRYKIIEKRQSVAFWCNPISGHATLYWYQQILGQGPKLLIQFQNNGVVDDSQLPKDRFSAERLKGVDSTLKIQPAKLEDSAVYLCASSFRTGEQYFGPGTRLTVT.